This TCR beta chain comes out of a study of patients and donors after allogeneic stem cell transplantation. TCRdb recomputed calls from the RT-PCR reads with MiXCR, one row per CDR3 protein. The table includes about a million distinct CDR3 sequences, roughly 18% detected once. Trimming removed 11 bases from V and 4 bases from J, with 23 bases in between. The CDR3 totals 15 residues. Germline CDR1 and CDR2: ENHRY and SYGVKD. This receptor was identified in a human donor who was either an allogeneic HSCT recipient or a stem cell or donor lymphocyte infusion donor (not recorded which). It is not recorded whose cells these are; they may come from a transplant donor. Sequenced: blood, either unsorted or a sorted T cell fraction (not recorded which). J is TRBJ1-2 and V is TRBV10-3; D remains ambiguous. The CDR3 nucleotides are TGTGCCGTCGGACCGAGTTTGATTTTGGGCTATGGCTACACCTTC. This translates into CAVGPSLILGYGYTF.